The 27 T cell receptor beta chains presented below share a single source sample, sequenced in a study of cytomegalovirus exposure and HLA in healthy donors. In the PCR, 60 Vbeta and 13 Jbeta primers were used. The repertoire was sequenced with immunoSEQ multiplex PCR; TCRdb's copy has only in-frame clones and lacks some. The sample includes about 200,000 clones, roughly 72% of them seen just once. Sequencing was performed on PBMCs. These receptors were collected from a man younger than 40 in good health and CMV-seronegative.

The chain employs TRBV7-6 and TRBJ2-2, with TRBD2 matching over 9 bases. CDR1 is SGHVS and CDR2 is FNYEAQ in the germline V gene. This CDR3 is built from 14 residues. J lost 6 bases, V lost 8 bases, and 7 bases had no gene match. CDR3 sequence reads: CASVGGRAPGELFF. The DNA of the CDR3 is TGTGCCAGCGTAGGCGGGAGGGCCCCCGGGGAGCTGTTTTTT.

This rearrangement joins TRBV11-2 to TRBJ2-3; 10 bases match TRBD2. J gave up 0 bases and V 4 bases, and 10 bases lay outside the gene matches. Germline assignment: CDR1 SGHAT and CDR2 FQNNGV. CDR3 size: 18 residues. DNA of the CDR3: TGTGCCAGCAGCTCCTTAATGACTAGCGGGCCTAGCACAGATACGCAGTATTTT. It is translated as CASSSLMTSGPSTDTQYF. Full variable domain (rest looked up from reference TRBV11-2 and TRBJ2-3): EAGVAQSPRYKIIEKRQSVAFWCNPISGHATLYWYQQILGQGPKLLIQFQNNGVVDDSQLPKDRFSAERLKGVDSTLKIQPAKLEDSAVYLCASSSLMTSGPSTDTQYFGPGTRLTVL.

V usage is TRBV5-1 and J usage is TRBJ2-7; 10 nucleotides agree with TRBD2. Trimming at V came to 3 bases and at J to 2 bases, leaving 17 bases not matched to a gene. This CDR3 region has 19 residues. The germline V gene encodes CDR1 SGHRS and CDR2 YFSETQ. The chain's CDR3 is CASSYTTSGPQREPYEQYF. Written as DNA, the CDR3 is TGCGCCAGCAGCTATACGACTAGCGGGCCTCAAAGGGAGCCCTACGAGCAGTACTTC.

The V gene is TRBV7-9, the J gene TRBJ1-1; D is ambiguous. CDR1 is SEHNR and CDR2 is FQNEAQ in the germline V gene (reference sequence). Trimming took 8 bases from V and 3 from J, leaving 16 bases between them. The CDR3 has 14 residues. CDR3 residues: CASVVVLADTEAFF. As DNA, the CDR3 is TGTGCCAGCGTGGTGGTTCTGGCGGACACTGAAGCTTTCTTT.

The chain joins TRBV13 to TRBJ2-3, with 9 bases fitting TRBD2. There are 17 residues in the CDR3. The ends lost 0 bases at V and 0 bases at J; junction bases unmatched: 4. Germline V CDR1 and CDR2: PRHDT, FYEKMQ (reference sequence). The CDR3 region has the DNA TGTGCCAGCAGCTTAGGGCTAGCGGGGTCCAGCACAGATACGCAGTATTTT. Amino acids: CASSLGLAGSSTDTQYF. The complete variable domain, with remaining parts taken from reference TRBV13 and TRBJ2-3, reads AAGVIQSPRHLIKEKRETATLKCYPIPRHDTVYWYQQGPGQDPQFLISFYEKMQSDKGSIPDRFSAQQFSDYHSELNMSSLELGDSALYFCASSLGLAGSSTDTQYFGPGTRLTVL.

V is TRBV20-1 and J is TRBJ2-7, with D hard to call. V was cut by 7 bases and J by 5 bases, with 12 bases left in between. The CDR3 is 11 amino acids. CDR1 and CDR2 from the germline V gene are DFQATT and SNEGSKA (reference sequence). CDR3 loop: CSVRRTDEQYF. DNA of the CDR3: TGCAGTGTGAGGCGTACCGACGAGCAGTACTTC.

The V call is TRBV7-2, the J call TRBJ2-1, with TRBD2 matching over 7 bases. V shed 4 bases and J 2 bases; nucleotides not matched to a gene: 5. The germline gives CDR1 SGHTA, CDR2 FQGNSA. This CDR3 is built from 15 residues. CDR3 loop: CASSSRTSPYNEQFF. For the CDR3, the DNA is TGTGCCAGCAGCTCGAGGACTAGTCCCTACAATGAGCAGTTCTTC.

The gene calls are TRBV10-1 and TRBJ2-5; TRBD1 is a possible D gene (6 bases). Germline CDR1 is WNHNN and CDR2 is SYGVQD (reference sequence). Trimming pared 3 bases from V and 2 bases from J, leaving 16 bases between. The CDR3 runs 16 residues. CDR3 sequence reads: CASSDTTSDRQETQYF. As DNA, the CDR3 is TGCGCCAGCAGTGACACCACTTCGGACAGACAAGAGACCCAGTACTTC.

This clone turned up a few times. The gene calls are TRBV10-1 and TRBJ2-1, with D possibly TRBD2 on 5 matching bases. With 3 bases removed from V and 0 bases from J, the gap between germline ends came to 9 bases. This CDR3 comprises 15 residues. Germline CDR1 and CDR2: WNHNN and SYGVQD (reference sequence). The CDR3 sequence: CASSEKGSSYNEQFF. CDR3 in DNA: TGCGCCAGCAGTGAAAAAGGGAGCTCCTACAATGAGCAGTTCTTC.

Here the CDR3 reads CASSLAGQDRTFF. The DNA for the CDR3 is TGTGCCAGCAGCTTGGCCGGTCAGGATCGAACTTTCTTT. V gene TRBV5-5 combines with J gene TRBJ1-1; the D is unclear. Germline V gene data show CDR1 as SGHKS and CDR2 as YYEKEE (reference sequence). The CDR3 totals 13 residues. V dropped 0 bases and J dropped 12 bases, with 15 bases sitting between them.

The V gene is TRBV7-8, the J gene TRBJ2-1; 16 bases fit TRBD2. V shed 5 bases and J 3 bases; nucleotides not matched to a gene: 13. This CDR3 comprises 20 residues. The germline V gene encodes CDR1 SGHVS and CDR2 FQNEAQ. CDR3 residues: CASSARGGLAGGPNYNEQFF. Here the CDR3 DNA reads TGTGCCAGCAGCGCCCGGGGGGGACTAGCGGGAGGGCCAAACTACAATGAGCAGTTCTTC. The full variable domain, with the rest looked up from reference TRBV7-8 and TRBJ2-1, is GAGVSQSPRYKVAKRGQDVALRCDPISGHVSLFWYQQALGQGPEFLTYFQNEAQLDKSGLPSDRFFAERPEGSVSTLKIQRTQQEDSAVYLCASSARGGLAGGPNYNEQFFGPGTRLTVL.

The sample holds one count of this clone. The chain recombines TRBV6-5 with TRBJ1-5, with D perhaps TRBD1 (5 bases). Germline CDR1 and CDR2: MNHEY and SVGAGI. The CDR3 runs to 15 residues. The V end lost 6 bases, the J end lost 4 bases, and 16 bases lay between the germline ends. The CDR3, as DNA: TGTGCCAGCAGCCTCAGGACGTCAGGGAATCAGCCCCAGCATTTT. It codes for CASSLRTSGNQPQHF.

The chain couples TRBV20-1 to TRBJ1-5; 7 bases align to TRBD1. The CDR3 loop spans 10 amino acids. Germline values: CDR1 DFQATT, CDR2 SNEGSKA (reference sequence). V dropped 5 bases and J dropped 9; count of bases not matched to a gene: 1. The CDR3 coding sequence is TGCAGTGCTGGGACAGTGCCCCAGCATTTT. Translating gives CSAGTVPQHF.

V and J are TRBV7-9 and TRBJ2-1; 8 nucleotides agree with TRBD2. The junction had 10 bases not matched to a gene; V was cut back by 8 bases and J by 7 bases. Per germline, CDR1 SEHNR and CDR2 FQNEAQ (reference sequence). This CDR3 contains 14 residues. CDR3 in amino acids: CASAIGGTRNEQFF. The CDR3 nucleotides read TGTGCCAGCGCTATTGGGGGGACTAGGAATGAGCAGTTCTTC.

V gene TRBV28 combines with J gene TRBJ2-5; 10 bases fit TRBD2. The J segment lost 5 bases and the V segment lost 4 bases, leaving 7 bases of the junction unmatched. Germline V gene data show CDR1 as MDHEN and CDR2 as SYDVKM. The CDR3 runs to 15 residues. The CDR3, as DNA: TGTGCCAGCAGTTCTAGCGGGAGTTCTAGGGAGACCCAGTACTTC. Its protein product is CASSSSGSSRETQYF. The variable domain in full, with the rest retrieved from reference TRBV28 and TRBJ2-5, is DVKVTQSSRYLVKRTGEKVFLECVQDMDHENMFWYRQDPGLGLRLIYFSYDVKMKEKGDIPEGYSVSREKKERFSLILESASTNQTSMYLCASSSSGSSRETQYFGPGTRLLVL.

V and J are TRBV28 and TRBJ2-7; 10 nucleotides align to TRBD1. From germline, CDR1 is MDHEN and CDR2 SYDVKM. Losses at the gene ends were 5 bases for V and 6 bases for J; bases not matched to a gene: 7. The CDR3 sequence is 14 residues long. CDR3 sequence reads: CASSAPGQGVEQYF. CDR3 nucleotide sequence: TGTGCCAGCAGTGCCCCCGGACAGGGGGTCGAGCAGTACTTC.

The rearrangement uses TRBV5-5 and TRBJ2-2; TRBD2 matches at 12 bases. The germline V gene encodes CDR1 SGHKS and CDR2 YYEKEE (reference sequence). This CDR3 is built from 16 residues. The junction had 3 bases not matched to a gene; V was cut back by 2 bases and J by 4 bases. The CDR3 sequence: CASSLLAGGGTGELFF. The CDR3 coding sequence is TGTGCCAGCAGCTTACTAGCGGGAGGAGGCACCGGGGAGCTGTTTTTT.

The chain employs TRBV29-1 and TRBJ1-5; D perhaps matches TRBD1 (6 bases). Trimming removed 6 bases at V and 4 bases at J, with 10 bases between. CDR1 and CDR2 (germline): SQVTM, ANQGSEA. There are 12 residues in the CDR3. The CDR3 DNA reads TGCAGCGTGACAGGAATAAATCAGCCCCAGCATTTT. Protein sequence: CSVTGINQPQHF.

J is TRBJ1-3 and V is TRBV2, with 8 bases fitting TRBD1. Germline loops: CDR1 SNHLY, CDR2 FYNNEI. There are 17 residues in the CDR3. Trimming at V came to 0 bases and at J to 4 bases, leaving 8 bases not matched to a gene. DNA for the CDR3: TGTGCCAGCAGTGAAGCTAACCGGGACAGGCGGGGAAACACCATATATTTT. Residues: CASSEANRDRRGNTIYF.

The chain links TRBV9 to TRBJ2-3, with D possibly being TRBD2 (5 bases). Trimming stripped 6 bases from V and 4 bases from J, with 24 bases between. The CDR3 sequence is 17 residues long. CDR1 is SGDLS and CDR2 is YYNGEE in the germline V gene. The CDR3 bases are TGTGCCAGCACCCCAACGGCGAGGGAGTTCCCCCCAGATACGCAGTATTTT. It encodes CASTPTAREFPPDTQYF.

This chain joins TRBV5-4 and TRBJ2-5; 7 nucleotides align to TRBD1. V lost 4 bases, J lost 1 base, and 4 bases stayed unmatched. The CDR3 runs to 14 residues. From germline, CDR1 is SGHNT and CDR2 YYREEE (reference sequence). The CDR3 sequence: CASSPGTVQETQYF. CDR3 coding DNA: TGTGCCAGCAGCCCCGGGACAGTCCAAGAGACCCAGTACTTC.

This chain joins TRBV5-1 and TRBJ1-2; D unclear. The CDR3 has 14 residues. Germline V gives CDR1 SGHRS, CDR2 YFSETQ. V was pared by 0 bases and J by 4 bases, with 10 bases between. The CDR3 region has the DNA TGCGCCAGCAGCTTGGTGGAGGGTACCTATGGCTACACCTTC. Its translation: CASSLVEGTYGYTF.

This clone has only one observation. J is TRBJ1-3 and V is TRBV28, with D unclear. This CDR3 spans 15 amino acids. The ends were cut back, 5 bases at V and 0 bases at J, with 11 bases in the middle. Germline values: CDR1 MDHEN, CDR2 SYDVKM. The CDR3 sequence is CASSLLQISGNTIYF. CDR3 coding DNA: TGTGCCAGCAGTCTACTTCAAATCTCTGGAAACACCATATATTTT.

The J gene is TRBJ1-1, the V gene TRBV6-5; TRBD1 is a possible D gene (5 bases). V lost 2 bases, J lost 0 bases, and 10 bases lay in between. The germline gives CDR1 MNHEY, CDR2 SVGAGI. CDR3 length: 15 amino acids. The DNA for the CDR3 is TGTGCCAGCAGTTACGGATCAGGGATGAACACTGAAGCTTTCTTT. Translated: CASSYGSGMNTEAFF.

The V gene is TRBV30, the J gene TRBJ1-1; D gene ambiguous. The V end was cut by 0 bases, the J end by 1 base, with 6 bases between. Germline values: CDR1 GTSNPN, CDR2 SVGIG (reference sequence). CDR3 length: 13 residues. CDR3 sequence reads: CAWSVQENTEAFF. The CDR3 DNA is TGTGCCTGGAGTGTGCAGGAGAACACTGAAGCTTTCTTT.

The J gene is TRBJ2-1, the V gene TRBV28; no clear D gene. CDR1 MDHEN and CDR2 SYDVKM come from the germline V gene. V dropped 2 bases and J dropped 9 bases, with 8 bases sitting between them. The CDR3 has 12 amino acids. The CDR3 loop is CASSLRIGEQFF. CDR3 in DNA: TGTGCCAGCAGTTTAAGAATCGGTGAGCAGTTCTTC.

There are a few counts of this clone. The J gene is TRBJ2-7, the V gene TRBV2; 8 bases are shared with TRBD1. The CDR3 runs 14 residues. From germline, CDR1 is SNHLY and CDR2 FYNNEI. J lost 0 bases, V lost 5 bases, and 3 bases had no gene match. The CDR3 nucleotides are TGTGCCAGCAGTTGGACAGGGTCCTCCTACGAGCAGTACTTC. Residues: CASSWTGSSYEQYF.